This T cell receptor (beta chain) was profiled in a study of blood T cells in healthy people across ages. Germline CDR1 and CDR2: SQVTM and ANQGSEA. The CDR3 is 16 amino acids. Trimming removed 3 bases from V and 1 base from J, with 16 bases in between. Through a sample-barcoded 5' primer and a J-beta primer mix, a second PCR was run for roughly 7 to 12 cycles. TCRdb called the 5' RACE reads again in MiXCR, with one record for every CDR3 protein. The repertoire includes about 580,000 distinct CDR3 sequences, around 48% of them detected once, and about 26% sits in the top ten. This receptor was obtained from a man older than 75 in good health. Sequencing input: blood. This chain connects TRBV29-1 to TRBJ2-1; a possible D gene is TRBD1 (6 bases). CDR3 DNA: TGCAGCGTTGAGTACCTAAGGACAGAGTCCTACAATGAGCAGTTCTTC. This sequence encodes CSVEYLRTESYNEQFF.